Listed below are T cell receptor beta chains from one sample, sequenced in a study of blood T cells in healthy people across ages. TCRdb redid the calling of the 5' RACE reads with MiXCR, one entry per CDR3 protein. The sample includes roughly 800,000 distinct CDR3 sequences, around 36% of them seen just once. Sequencing input: blood. These receptors all come from a man aged 18 to 29 in good health. The conserved cysteine and the conserved F or W are not part of the CDR3 here.

CDR3 protein	V gene	J gene
ASSARGHGYT	TRBV2	TRBJ1-2
SVARDGRGDGCT	TRBV29-1	TRBJ1-2
ASSYGRGTALPNTEAF	TRBV5-1	TRBJ1-1
SARVWSDRELF	TRBV20-1	TRBJ2-2
ASSQENSGRTTQY	TRBV4-1	TRBJ2-3
ASSLGGWSYNEQF	TRBV6-5	TRBJ2-1
ASSLAGLKNSPLH	TRBV6-5	TRBJ1-6
ASSPASTSGNTGELF	TRBV6-2/TRBV6-3	TRBJ2-2
ASSLSGRDSNQPQH	TRBV5-5	TRBJ1-5
ASSAGETSGRAVYIQY	TRBV28	TRBJ2-4
ASSPDRAGEAF	TRBV12-3/TRBV12-4	TRBJ1-1
SARAIRTATYYGYT	TRBV20-1	TRBJ1-2
ATSDWGQGSHNEQY	TRBV24-1	TRBJ2-5
AWSELSNYGYT	TRBV30	TRBJ1-2
ASSFGGETQF	TRBV12-3/TRBV12-4	TRBJ2-1
ASSLGEGVNEQF	TRBV6-6	TRBJ2-1
SARDAGTSKQY	TRBV20-1	TRBJ2-7
SVEDLVDEQY	TRBV29-1	-
ASSLRDHRGGSYEQY	TRBV7-2	TRBJ2-7
ATSDYQAGELF	TRBV24-1	TRBJ2-2
SVETGTSYGYT	TRBV29-1	TRBJ1-2
SARTGTITDTQY	TRBV20-1	TRBJ2-3
ASSYQGRPAEQF	TRBV6-2/TRBV6-3	TRBJ2-1
ASSLRSGEYGYT	TRBV5-1	TRBJ1-2
ASGDYSNQPQH	TRBV12-3/TRBV12-4	TRBJ1-5
ASMASVRGSGELF	TRBV28	TRBJ2-2
AISEGTGGEETQY	TRBV10-3	TRBJ2-5
ASSQEFAVRSYEQY	TRBV4-3	TRBJ2-7
ATSTVAGDSYNEQY	TRBV10-3	-
ASSVGLAAEQY	TRBV25-1	TRBJ2-5
SANGGPAEETQY	TRBV20-1	-
ASSEVSGTGGTDTQY	TRBV6-1	TRBJ2-3
ASSLATGAYGYT	TRBV7-2	TRBJ1-2
ASSAIGTSGLNVAYNEQF	TRBV2	TRBJ2-1
SASPPSGRTDTQD	TRBV20-1	TRBJ2-3
ASSLAGQGTNEQF	TRBV7-2	TRBJ2-1
ASSYTDTQY	TRBV7-2	TRBJ2-3
ASSLEASGQATQY	TRBV11-2	TRBJ2-3
ASSEALRQGLYEQY	TRBV2	TRBJ2-7
SARSGGPSTDTQY	TRBV20-1	TRBJ2-3
ASSPHRTSGPTDTQY	TRBV7-9	TRBJ2-3
ATSDEDQPQH	TRBV24-1	TRBJ1-5
ASSRGQGDTIY	TRBV25-1	TRBJ1-3
ASIEGVINEQY	TRBV2	TRBJ2-7
ASSEPLAGVEETQY	TRBV2	TRBJ2-5
SAAGEETQY	TRBV20-1	TRBJ2-5
ASRREETQY	TRBV6-2/TRBV6-3	TRBJ2-5
ASSAGTENEKLF	TRBV2	TRBJ1-4
ASREDRGGAF	TRBV2	TRBJ1-1
SARDFVGNNEQY	TRBV20-1	-
ATTAASGEWNEQF	TRBV10-3	TRBJ2-1
SASSGGVNTQY	TRBV20-1	TRBJ2-3
ASSAPTGGPGNTIY	TRBV5-1	TRBJ1-3
ASMMWQIAGYT	TRBV27	TRBJ1-2
ASSASTGLAGDEQF	TRBV9	TRBJ2-1
SARPGQGSYEQY	TRBV20-1	TRBJ2-7
ASSPGVEGANYGYT	TRBV7-9	TRBJ1-2